This T cell receptor (beta chain) came from a study of early T cells in non-severe SARS-CoV-2 infection. Background on the study: Whole-blood bulk RNA, unsorted, was sequenced, and chains were unpaired.

Each CDR3 protein is one row after TCRdb ran MiXCR on the 5' RACE reads. The sample lists 70,000 or so distinct CDR3 sequences, under 15% seen once, with roughly 1.2% in the top ten. Study-wide results and limits: Sequences matched to VDJdb favored anti-spike CD8 responses, while private and CD4 specificities were missed.

Germline V gene lookup returns CDR1 LGHNA and CDR2 YSLEER. The CDR3 is made up of 14 amino acids. Trimming left V 0 bases short and J 7 bases short, with 12 bases between. This clonotype was seen only a few times. Its matching antigen is unknown. The V gene is TRBV4-3, the J gene TRBJ1-2; D gene uncertain. The clonotype originates from an adult who was a healthcare worker with PCR-confirmed SARS-CoV-2 infection or an uninfected control (not recorded which). Input material: whole blood. The CDR3 reads CASSQDSTLRGYTF. The DNA of the CDR3 is TGCGCCAGCAGCCAAGATTCAACTCTGCGTGGCTACACCTTC.